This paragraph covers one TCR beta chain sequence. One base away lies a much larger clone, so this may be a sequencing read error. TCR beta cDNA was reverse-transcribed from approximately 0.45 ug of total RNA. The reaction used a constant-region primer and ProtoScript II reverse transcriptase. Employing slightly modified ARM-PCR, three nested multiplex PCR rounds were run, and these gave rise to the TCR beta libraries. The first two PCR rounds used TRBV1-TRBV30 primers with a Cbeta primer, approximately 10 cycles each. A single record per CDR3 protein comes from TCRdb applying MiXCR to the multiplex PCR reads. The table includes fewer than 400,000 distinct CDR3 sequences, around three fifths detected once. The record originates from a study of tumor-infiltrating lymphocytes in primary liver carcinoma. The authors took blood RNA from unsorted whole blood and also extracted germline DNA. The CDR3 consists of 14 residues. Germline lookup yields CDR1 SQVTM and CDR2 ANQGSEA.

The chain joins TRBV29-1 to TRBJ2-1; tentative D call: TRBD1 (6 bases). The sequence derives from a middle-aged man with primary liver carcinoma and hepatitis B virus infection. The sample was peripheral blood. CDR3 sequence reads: CSVSGPTGYSEQFF. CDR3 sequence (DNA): TGCAGCGTTTCTGGTCCTACAGGGTACAGTGAGCAGTTCTTC.